These 18 T cell receptor beta chains were sequenced from one sample in a study of blood T cell repertoires in COVID-19. Libraries were prepared by immunoSEQ multiplex PCR; TCRdb keeps only in-frame clonotypes and omits some of them. The table shows tens of thousands of clones, with 80% to 90% occurring only once. The sequencing input was peripheral blood. The source of these receptors is a human donor in a cohort sampled during active COVID-19.

The V and J genes are TRBV7-8 and TRBJ1-1, with 8 bases lining up with TRBD1. The CDR3 is made up of 15 amino acids. With V trimmed by 5 bases and J by 1 base, 6 bases remained unmatched. The germline V gene encodes CDR1 SGHVS and CDR2 FQNEAQ. The CDR3 loop reads CASSRTGTGNTEAFF. The DNA of the CDR3 is TGTGCCAGCAGCCGTACCGGGACAGGGAACACTGAAGCTTTCTTT.

The gene calls are TRBV7-9 and TRBJ1-1; TRBD1 is a possible D gene (6 bases). Trimming removed 0 bases at V and 0 bases at J, with 8 bases between. Per the germline V gene, CDR1 is SEHNR and CDR2 is FQNEAQ (reference sequence). The CDR3 totals 15 residues. The CDR3 bases are TGTGCCAGCAGCTTAGCGGGACACCTGAACACTGAAGCTTTCTTT. The encoded protein is CASSLAGHLNTEAFF.

This rearrangement joins TRBV11-2 to TRBJ1-1; D is unresolved. CDR1 and CDR2 from the germline V gene are SGHAT and FQNNGV. Between the trimmed V and J ends, which lost 4 bases and 4 bases, there was a span of 13 bases. The CDR3 is 14 amino acids. CDR3 sequence (DNA): TGTGCCAGCAGCTCCCCCCGGGGAAGCACTGAAGCTTTCTTT. Translation gives CASSSPRGSTEAFF.

The chain employs TRBV30 and TRBJ2-6; TRBD1 is a possible D gene (5 bases). Looked up from germline, CDR1 is GTSNPN and CDR2 is SVGIG (reference sequence). There are 14 residues in the CDR3. V gave up 4 bases and J gave up 3 bases, with 10 bases separating them. In nucleotides, the CDR3 is TGTGCCTGGACGCAGGGCTTTGGGGCCAACGTCCTGACTTTC. Encoded protein: CAWTQGFGANVLTF. Using reference TRBV30 and TRBJ2-6 for the parts outside the CDR3, the full variable domain is SQTIHQWPATLVQPVGSPLSLECTVEGTSNPNLYWYRQAAGRGLQLLFYSVGIGQISSEVPQNLSASRPQDRQFILSSKKLLLSDSGFYLCAWTQGFGANVLTFGAGSRLTVL.

Only one count was recorded for this clone. V gene TRBV11-1 combines with J gene TRBJ2-5, with no clear D. The V end was cut by 5 bases, the J end by 11 bases, with 12 bases between. Germline CDR1 SGHAT, CDR2 FQDESV (reference sequence). This CDR3 is 11 amino acids long. CDR3 loop: CASSTRSFQYF. As DNA, the CDR3 is TGTGCCAGCAGCACGAGGAGTTTTCAGTACTTC.

The genes are TRBV18 and TRBJ2-3; tentative D call: TRBD2 (6 bases). Germline lookup yields CDR1 KGHSH and CDR2 LQKENI. The CDR3 has 16 amino acids. V lost 2 bases, J lost 3 bases, and 15 bases lay in between. DNA of the CDR3: TGTGCCAGCTCACCAAGGATGGGGGGAAGTACAGATACGCAGTATTTT. Amino acids: CASSPRMGGSTDTQYF.

The chain carries TRBV7-9 and TRBJ2-7; 11 bases are shared with TRBD1. This CDR3 is 15 amino acids long. Per the germline V gene, CDR1 is SEHNR and CDR2 is FQNEAQ (reference sequence). V lost 3 bases and J lost 2; bases outside the gene matches: 3. In nucleotides, the CDR3 is TGTGCCAGCAGCTTTGGACAGGGGGCAACCTACGAGCAGTACTTC. Translated: CASSFGQGATYEQYF. The full variable domain, its missing parts supplied by reference TRBV7-9 and TRBJ2-7, is DTGVSQNPRHKITKRGQNVTFRCDPISEHNRLYWYRQTLGQGPEFLTYFQNEAQLEKSRLLSDRFSAERPKGSFSTLEIQRTEQGDSAMYLCASSFGQGATYEQYFGPGTRLTVT.

The chain carries TRBV5-4 and TRBJ2-7; 7 nucleotides align to TRBD2. The V and J ends lost 0 bases and 3 bases, in that order; junction bases with no gene match: 0. CDR3 size: 13 residues. Germline assignment: CDR1 SGHNT and CDR2 YYREEE (reference sequence). The CDR3 nucleotides read TGTGCCAGCAGCTTGGGGGGGGGCTACGAGCAGTACTTC. It yields the protein CASSLGGGYEQYF.

This clone was observed a few times. The rearrangement joins TRBV6-5 to TRBJ1-6; no definite D call. Germline loops: CDR1 MNHEY, CDR2 SVGAGI. The CDR3 runs 15 residues. V lost 6 bases, J lost 0 bases, and 9 bases lay in between. CDR3 sequence: CASSPRNSYNSPLHF. CDR3 sequence (DNA): TGTGCCAGCAGCCCCAGGAACTCCTATAATTCACCCCTCCACTTT.

This clone was seen a few times. The rearrangement joins TRBV3-1 (or the pseudogene TRBV3-2) to TRBJ2-1; D perhaps matches TRBD1 (7 bases). V lost 4 bases and J lost 9, with 10 bases in between. Germline V lookup: CDR1 LGHDT, CDR2 YNNKEL (reference sequence). This CDR3 comprises 12 residues. The CDR3, as DNA: TGTGCCAGCAGCCGCGGGACAGCTGAGCAGTTCTTC. Translation: CASSRGTAEQFF.

DNA for the CDR3: TGTGCCAGCAGTGGAACGACAGGGGGCGGGACTGAAGCTTTCTTT. It encodes CASSGTTGGGTEAFF. V gene TRBV6-2 or TRBV6-3 combines with J gene TRBJ1-1; 10 nucleotides align to TRBD1. The CDR3 length is 15 residues. V lost 5 bases to trimming and J lost 5 bases; unmatched junction nucleotides: 8. Germline lookup yields CDR1 MNHEY and CDR2 SVGEGT.

V gene TRBV19 combines with J gene TRBJ1-1, with no clear D. The V gene's germline CDR1 is LNHDA and CDR2 SQIVND (reference sequence). V lost 3 bases and J 1 base, leaving 6 bases between the germline ends. The CDR3 is made up of 13 amino acids. The CDR3 reads CASSIARNTEAFF. The DNA for the CDR3 is TGTGCCAGTAGTATTGCCAGGAACACTGAAGCTTTCTTT. The full variable domain, in which reference TRBV19 and TRBJ1-1 provide the parts outside the CDR3, is DGGITQSPKYLFRKEGQNVTLSCEQNLNHDAMYWYRQDPGQGLRLIYYSQIVNDFQKGDIAEGYSVSREKKESFPLTVTSAQKNPTAFYLCASSIARNTEAFFGQGTRLTVV.

The rearrangement uses TRBV19 and TRBJ1-5; D is undetermined. CDR1 is LNHDA, CDR2 SQIVND, per germline (reference sequence). This CDR3 spans 10 amino acids. V lost 7 bases to trimming and J lost 6 bases, with 4 bases between them. Written as DNA, the CDR3 is TGTGCCAGTACCCTTCAGCCCCAGCATTTT. It codes for CASTLQPQHF.

This clone came up a few times. The chain links TRBV11-2 to TRBJ1-3; 7 nucleotides align to TRBD1. V trimming: 5 bases; J trimming: 8 bases; junction bases outside the gene matches: 6. CDR1 is SGHAT, CDR2 FQNNGV, per germline. The CDR3 consists of 13 residues. The CDR3 DNA sequence: TGTGCCAGCAGCCCAGACAGGGTTTACACCATATATTTT. Translated, it gives CASSPDRVYTIYF.

The chain carries TRBV6-5 and TRBJ2-5; 8 bases align to TRBD2. V lost 8 bases to trimming and J lost 5 bases; unmatched junction nucleotides: 10. CDR1 and CDR2 from the germline V gene are MNHEY and SVGAGI. This CDR3 is 14 amino acids long. The CDR3 sequence is CASVRERGTETQYF. The CDR3 DNA is TGTGCCAGCGTGCGTGAGCGGGGGACTGAGACCCAGTACTTC.

This clone was observed once. The chain recombines TRBV7-8 with TRBJ1-5; TRBD1 matches 11 bases. J lost 7 bases, V lost 3 bases, and 11 bases had no gene match. The germline CDR1 and CDR2 sequences are SGHVS and FQNEAQ. CDR3 size: 17 residues. The CDR3 loop reads CASSFSSGTGGRQPQHF. The DNA of the CDR3 is TGTGCCAGCAGCTTTTCCTCCGGGACAGGGGGAAGGCAGCCCCAGCATTTT.

V gene TRBV10-1 combines with J gene TRBJ2-2, with D unresolved. V shed 3 bases and J shed 3 bases, with 11 bases lying between them. The CDR3 length is 15 residues. In germline, CDR1 is WNHNN, CDR2 SYGVQD (reference sequence). The CDR3 loop reads CASSDGSRDTGELFF. As DNA, the CDR3 is TGCGCCAGCAGTGACGGCAGCCGGGACACCGGGGAGCTGTTTTTT.

V usage is TRBV4-2 and J usage is TRBJ1-5; the D is unclear. V was trimmed by 0 bases and J by 5 bases, leaving 11 bases between them. The CDR3 covers 15 residues. Germline V lookup: CDR1 LGHNA, CDR2 YNFKEQ. CDR3: CASSQEFVPDQPQHF. The CDR3 region has the DNA TGTGCCAGCAGCCAAGAATTCGTCCCTGATCAGCCCCAGCATTTT.